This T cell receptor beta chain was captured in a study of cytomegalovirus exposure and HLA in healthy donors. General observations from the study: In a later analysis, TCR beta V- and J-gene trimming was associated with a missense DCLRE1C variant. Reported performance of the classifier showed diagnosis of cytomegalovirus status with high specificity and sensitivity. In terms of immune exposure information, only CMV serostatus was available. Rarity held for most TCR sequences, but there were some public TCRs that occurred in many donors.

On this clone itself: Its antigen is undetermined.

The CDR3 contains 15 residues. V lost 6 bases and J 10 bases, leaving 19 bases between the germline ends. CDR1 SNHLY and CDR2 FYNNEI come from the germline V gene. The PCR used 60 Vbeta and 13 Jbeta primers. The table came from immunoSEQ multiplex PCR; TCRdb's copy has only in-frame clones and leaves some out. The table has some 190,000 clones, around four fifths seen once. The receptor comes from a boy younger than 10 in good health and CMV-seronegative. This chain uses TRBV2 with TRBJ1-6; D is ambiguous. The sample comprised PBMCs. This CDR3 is CASSLGLGSGSPLHF. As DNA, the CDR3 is TGTGCCAGCAGCCTAGGTTTAGGCTCGGGATCACCCCTCCACTTT.